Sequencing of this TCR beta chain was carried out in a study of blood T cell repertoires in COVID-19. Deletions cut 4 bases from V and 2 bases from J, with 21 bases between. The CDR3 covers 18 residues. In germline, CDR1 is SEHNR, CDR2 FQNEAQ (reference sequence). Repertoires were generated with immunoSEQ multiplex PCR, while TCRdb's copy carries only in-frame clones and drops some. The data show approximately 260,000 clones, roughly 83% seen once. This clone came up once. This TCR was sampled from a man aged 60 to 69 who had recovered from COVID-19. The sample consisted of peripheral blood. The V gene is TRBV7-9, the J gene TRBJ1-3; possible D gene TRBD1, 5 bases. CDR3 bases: TGTGCCAGCAGCTACCGCAACCGGGGGGAGCAGGCTGGAAACACCATATATTTT. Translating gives CASSYRNRGEQAGNTIYF.